This TCR beta chain was recorded in a study of T cell changes during pregnancy in multiple sclerosis. This table comes from immunoSEQ multiplex PCR, and its TCRdb copy is limited to in-frame clones, with some not included. The sample includes about 46,000 clones, roughly 90% seen only once; the top ten take about 3%. Trimming took 7 bases from V and 6 from J; bases not matched to a gene: 12. CDR1 and CDR2 (germline): MNHEY, SMNVEV (reference sequence). This CDR3 has 16 residues. Sequences were derived from CD8+ T cells from peripheral blood mononuclear cells, sampled in the second trimester of pregnancy. The source is a female donor with multiple sclerosis, enrolled in a pregnancy study. V gene TRBV27 combines with J gene TRBJ1-2; TRBD1 matches 12 bases. The CDR3 sequence is CASTPAGTGGRDGYTF. As DNA, the CDR3 is TGTGCCAGCACCCCCGCCGGGACAGGGGGCCGAGATGGCTACACCTTC.